The entry below describes one TCR beta chain. This entry is derived from a study of shared clonotypes between healthy human individuals. Study-level background: Three CD4 naive, three CD4 memory, two CD8 naive and one CD8 memory plate were used per donor.

Trimming pared 1 base from V and 9 bases from J, leaving 22 bases between. Looked up from germline, CDR1 is MGHRA and CDR2 is YSYEKL. The CDR3 length is 17 residues. An even split of each subset's genomic DNA across several immunoSEQ plates was performed. Clones were read by immunoSEQ multiplex PCR, and TCRdb kept only the in-frame ones, dropping some. Among hundreds of thousands of clones listed, around 96% were seen once. CD45RO-negative, CCR7-positively selected cells formed the naive CD8 fraction, excluding terminally differentiated effector memory CD45RA+ cells. The sample taken for sequencing was naive CD8+ T cells sorted from blood. The V and J genes are TRBV4-1 and TRBJ2-1; D ambiguous. This sequence originates from a woman younger than 45 in good health. CDR3 loop: CASSQGDQIGLTSEQFF. In DNA form, the CDR3 reads TGCGCCAGCAGCCAAGGGGATCAGATAGGTCTAACAAGTGAGCAGTTCTTC.